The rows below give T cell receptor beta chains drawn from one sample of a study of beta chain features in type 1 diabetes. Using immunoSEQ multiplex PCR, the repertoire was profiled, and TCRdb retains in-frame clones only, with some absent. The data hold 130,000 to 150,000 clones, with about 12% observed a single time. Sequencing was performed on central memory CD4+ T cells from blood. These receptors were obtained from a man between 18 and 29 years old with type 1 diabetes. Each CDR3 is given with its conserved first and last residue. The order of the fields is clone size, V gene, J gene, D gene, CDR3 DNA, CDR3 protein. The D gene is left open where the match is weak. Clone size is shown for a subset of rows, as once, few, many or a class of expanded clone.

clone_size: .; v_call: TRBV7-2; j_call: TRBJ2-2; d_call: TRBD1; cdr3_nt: TGTGCCAGCAGACGACAGGGTTTCGGGGAGCTGTTTTTT; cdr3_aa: CASRRQGFGELFF
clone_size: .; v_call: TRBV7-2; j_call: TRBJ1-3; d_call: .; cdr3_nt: TGTGCCAGCAGCTTCGACACAGGGAACACCATATATTTT; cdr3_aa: CASSFDTGNTIYF
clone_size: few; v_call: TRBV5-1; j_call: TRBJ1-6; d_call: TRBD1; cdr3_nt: TGCGCCAGCAGTCGCAGACAGGGAGATGTCGCACCCCTCCACTTT; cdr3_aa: CASSRRQGDVAPLHF
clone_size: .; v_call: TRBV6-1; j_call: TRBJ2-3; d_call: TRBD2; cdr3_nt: TGTGCCAGCAGTGAGGTAGCGGGGGGCACAGATACGCAGTATTTT; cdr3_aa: CASSEVAGGTDTQYF
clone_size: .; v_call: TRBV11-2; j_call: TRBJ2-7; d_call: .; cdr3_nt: TGTGCCAGCAGCTTAGAGGGGGGCATTGGGTACTTC; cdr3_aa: CASSLEGGIGYF
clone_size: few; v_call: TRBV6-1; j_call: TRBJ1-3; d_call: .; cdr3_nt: TGTGCCAGCAGGACGGGCATGGCCGGAAACACCATATATTTT; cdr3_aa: CASRTGMAGNTIYF
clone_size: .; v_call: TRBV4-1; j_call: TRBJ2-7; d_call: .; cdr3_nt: TGCGCCAGCAGCCCGACTCAGGACAGCCACTCCTACGAGCAGTACTTC; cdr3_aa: CASSPTQDSHSYEQYF
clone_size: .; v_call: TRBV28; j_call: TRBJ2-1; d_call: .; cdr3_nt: TGTGCCACCGGCAGCAGGAGCTCCTACAATGAGCAGTTCTTC; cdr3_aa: CATGSRSSYNEQFF
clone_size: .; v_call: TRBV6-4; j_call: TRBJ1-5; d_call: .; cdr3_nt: TGTGCCAGCGGATTCAATCAGCCCCAGCATTTT; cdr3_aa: CASGFNQPQHF
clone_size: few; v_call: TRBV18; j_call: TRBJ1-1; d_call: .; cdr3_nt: TGTGCCAGCTCCCAAGACACCGGGGGAGGGGGCACTGAAGCTTTCTTT; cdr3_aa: CASSQDTGGGGTEAFF
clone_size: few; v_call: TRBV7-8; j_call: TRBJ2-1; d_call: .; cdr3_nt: TGTGCCAGCAGCCGACAGGGAGGGCTCAATGAGCAGTTCTTC; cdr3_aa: CASSRQGGLNEQFF
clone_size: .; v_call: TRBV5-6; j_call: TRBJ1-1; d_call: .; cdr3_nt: TGTGCCAGCAGCCCAACGTGGGCCTCGAACACTGAAGCTTTCTTT; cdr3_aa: CASSPTWASNTEAFF
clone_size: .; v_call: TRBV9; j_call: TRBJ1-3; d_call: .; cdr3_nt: TGTGCCAGCAGCGTAGCCGTGACAACTGGAAACACCATATATTTT; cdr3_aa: CASSVAVTTGNTIYF
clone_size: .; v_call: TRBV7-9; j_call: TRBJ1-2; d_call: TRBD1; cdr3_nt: TGTGCCAGCAGCTTAGGGGAGACAGGGATTAACGTCGGCTACACCTTC; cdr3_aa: CASSLGETGINVGYTF
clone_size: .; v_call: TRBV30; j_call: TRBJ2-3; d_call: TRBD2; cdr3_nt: TGTGCCTGGAGTGTACTCGGTGGTGGCGGGGGGGCAACAGATACGCAGTATTTT; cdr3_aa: CAWSVLGGGGGATDTQYF
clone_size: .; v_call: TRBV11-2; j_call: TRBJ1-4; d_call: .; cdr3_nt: TGTGCCAGCAGCTTATTGATCGGAACAGCTGAAAAACTGTTTTTT; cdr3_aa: CASSLLIGTAEKLFF
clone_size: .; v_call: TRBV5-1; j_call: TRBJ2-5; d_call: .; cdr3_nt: TGCGCCAGCAGCTTGGCGATTGTGAGGGGCTGGGAGACCCAGTACTTC; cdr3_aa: CASSLAIVRGWETQYF
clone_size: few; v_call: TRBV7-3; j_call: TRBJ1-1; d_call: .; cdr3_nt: TGTGCCAGCAGCTTCGAACCGAACACTGAAGCTTTCTTT; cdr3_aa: CASSFEPNTEAFF
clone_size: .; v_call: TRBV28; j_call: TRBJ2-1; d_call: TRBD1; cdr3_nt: TGTGCCAGCAGTTTTCTCAGGGGGCAAGGCAATGAGCAGTTCTTC; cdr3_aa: CASSFLRGQGNEQFF
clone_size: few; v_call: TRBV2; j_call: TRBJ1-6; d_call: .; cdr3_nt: TGTGCCAGCAGTGAATTCCCGTCTGGACGCCGGAATTCACCCCTCCACTTT; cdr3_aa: CASSEFPSGRRNSPLHF